The 21 T cell receptor beta chains reported below all come from one sample, sequenced in a study of lymphopenia after photon versus proton radiotherapy. Libraries were prepared by immunoSEQ multiplex PCR; TCRdb keeps only in-frame clonotypes and omits some of them. The sample yields tens of thousands of clones, around 82% seen once. The material sequenced was peripheral blood, taken from a patient treated with photon-based radiotherapy. The receptors shown here come from a man aged 50 to 59 with gastric cancer.

CDR3: CASSQERAGGTDTQYF. The CDR3 DNA sequence: TGCGCCAGCAGCCAAGAGAGAGCGGGGGGCACAGATACGCAGTATTTT. The genes are TRBV4-3 and TRBJ2-3; 8 nucleotides match TRBD2. This CDR3 contains 16 residues. Germline V gives CDR1 LGHNA, CDR2 YSLEER. The junction had 3 bases not matched to a gene; V was cut back by 0 bases and J by 1 base.

The chain uses TRBV4-1 and TRBJ2-7, with TRBD2 matching 8 bases. The germline V gene has CDR1 MGHRA and CDR2 YSYEKL. The CDR3 contains 18 residues. With 0 bases clipped from V and 2 bases from J, the junction kept 12 bases outside the gene matches. The CDR3 nucleotides are TGCGCCAGCAGCCAAGAATCCCAGACTAGCGCGACCCCCTACGAGCAGTACTTC. This encodes CASSQESQTSATPYEQYF.

This rearrangement joins TRBV7-2 to TRBJ2-5; 7 bases match TRBD1. This CDR3 has 13 residues. Germline loops: CDR1 SGHTA, CDR2 FQGNSA. J lost 4 bases, V lost 5 bases, and 4 bases had no gene match. The CDR3 reads CASSPDRVETQYF. CDR3 in DNA: TGTGCCAGCAGCCCCGACAGGGTAGAGACCCAGTACTTC.

The gene calls are TRBV28 and TRBJ2-1; D not resolved. CDR3 length: 12 amino acids. Germline CDR1 is MDHEN and CDR2 is SYDVKM. Deletions cut 3 bases from V and 4 bases from J, with 4 bases between. CDR3 loop: CASSFGYNEQFF. Written as DNA, the CDR3 is TGTGCCAGCAGTTTCGGTTACAATGAGCAGTTCTTC.

V is TRBV19 and J is TRBJ2-7; 8 bases are shared with TRBD2. The junction had 5 bases not matched to a gene; V was cut back by 3 bases and J by 4 bases. Per the germline V gene, CDR1 is LNHDA and CDR2 is SQIVND (reference sequence). This CDR3 is 14 amino acids long. DNA of the CDR3: TGTGCCAGTAGTATGGCAGCGGGAGAGTACGAGCAGTACTTC. It translates to CASSMAAGEYEQYF.

Comments on this clone: A read error may produce the germline difference seen at one junction end. The rearrangement uses TRBV5-4 and TRBJ2-2, with 8 bases matching TRBD1. The CDR3 extends over 17 amino acids. Germline lookup yields CDR1 SGHNT and CDR2 YYREEE (reference sequence). CDR3 sequence reads: CASSLSGTGSNSGELFF. CDR3 bases: TGTGCCAGCAGCTTGTCGGGGACAGGTTCGAACTCCGGGGAGCTGTTTTTT.

The V gene is TRBV5-1, the J gene TRBJ1-3; D unresolved. V lost 0 bases to trimming and J lost 0 bases, with 7 bases between them. CDR1 and CDR2 from the germline V gene are SGHRS and YFSETQ. The CDR3 has 15 residues. CDR3 nucleotide sequence: TGCGCCAGCAGCTTGGGCGGGAACTCTGGAAACACCATATATTTT. Protein product: CASSLGGNSGNTIYF.

Relative to its sample, this clone is large. The chain has TRBV2 and TRBJ2-2; 10 positions agree with TRBD1. The CDR3 extends over 15 amino acids. In germline, CDR1 is SNHLY, CDR2 FYNNEI. The V segment lost 6 bases and the J segment 6 bases; nucleotides outside the gene matches: 7. The CDR3: CASRAGTGVPGELFF. DNA for the CDR3: TGTGCCAGCAGAGCCGGGACAGGGGTCCCCGGGGAGCTGTTTTTT.

The chain carries TRBV7-9 and TRBJ2-1; 10 bases align to TRBD2. The germline CDR1 and CDR2 sequences are SEHNR and FQNEAQ (reference sequence). CDR3 length equals 17 residues. With V trimmed by 6 bases and J by 5 bases, 13 bases remained unmatched. CDR3 sequence: CASRPHPRTSGHNEQFF. In DNA form, the CDR3 reads TGTGCCAGCAGACCCCACCCTAGGACTAGCGGCCACAATGAGCAGTTCTTC.

This clone was seen just once. The chain is built from TRBV29-1 and TRBJ2-7; maybe TRBD1 (6 bases). The germline gives CDR1 SQVTM, CDR2 ANQGSEA. The CDR3 loop spans 16 amino acids. V was pared by 4 bases and J by 2 bases, with 21 bases between. The CDR3 loop is CSVGGGQGTNTYEQYF. The DNA for the CDR3 is TGCAGCGTTGGGGGCGGGCAGGGGACAAACACCTACGAGCAGTACTTC.

The genes are TRBV7-8 and TRBJ2-3, with no clear D. Germline values: CDR1 SGHVS, CDR2 FQNEAQ. Trimming took off 8 bases at V and 4 bases at J, with 10 bases between the two ends. The CDR3 is 12 residues long. CDR3 DNA sequence: TGTGCCAGCCTCGGCGCGGCAGATACGCAGTATTTT. Protein product: CASLGAADTQYF.

This rearrangement joins TRBV10-2 to TRBJ2-7, with 14 bases matching TRBD2. CDR3 length: 15 amino acids. Germline V gene sequence: CDR1 WSHSY, CDR2 SAAADI. V shed 7 bases and J 4 bases; nucleotides not matched to a gene: 6. The CDR3 DNA sequence: TGCGCCAGCACCGGGACTAGCGGGAGTGGATACGAGCAGTACTTC. Its translation is CASTGTSGSGYEQYF.

This clone was seen only once. V gene TRBV19 combines with J gene TRBJ2-1, with 15 bases aligning to TRBD2. The CDR3 has 17 amino acids. J was trimmed by 5 bases and V by 5 bases; bases with no gene match: 7. Germline CDR1 is LNHDA and CDR2 is SQIVND (reference sequence). This CDR3 is CASSPGTSGRINNEQFF. As DNA, the CDR3 is TGTGCCAGTAGTCCCGGGACTAGCGGGAGGATCAACAATGAGCAGTTCTTC.

This clone was seen a few times. The CDR3 region is CASGPQPGLAGTYEQYF. DNA of the CDR3: TGTGCCAGCGGTCCTCAACCGGGACTAGCGGGAACCTACGAGCAGTACTTC. The rearrangement links TRBV7-8 to TRBJ2-7; 13 bases fit TRBD2. The CDR3 is 17 residues long. J lost 2 bases, V lost 8 bases, and 12 bases had no gene match. CDR1 is SGHVS, CDR2 FQNEAQ, per germline.

CDR3 in amino acids: CASSFNPPPDTQYF. CDR3 DNA: TGTGCCAGCAGCTTTAACCCTCCCCCAGATACGCAGTATTTT. This chain uses TRBV7-9 with TRBJ2-3; D remains unclear. The CDR3 is made up of 14 amino acids. V gave up 3 bases and J gave up 4 bases, with 11 bases separating them. Germline CDR1 reads SEHNR; CDR2 reads FQNEAQ (reference sequence).

The V and J genes are TRBV19 and TRBJ1-1, with D possibly matching TRBD1 (6 bases). Per the germline V gene, CDR1 is LNHDA and CDR2 is SQIVND (reference sequence). With 5 bases removed from V and 1 base from J, the gap between germline ends came to 11 bases. The CDR3 is 14 amino acids. As DNA, the CDR3 is TGTGCCAGTAGTGAAACAGGGAGGAACACTGAAGCTTTCTTT. Its protein product is CASSETGRNTEAFF.

V is TRBV25-1 and J is TRBJ2-3, with TRBD1 matching over 9 bases. The germline gives CDR1 MGHDK, CDR2 SYGVNS. The CDR3 extends over 12 amino acids. V lost 3 bases to trimming and J lost 10 bases; unmatched junction nucleotides: 2. This chain's CDR3 is CASSEDRGAQYF. The CDR3 DNA is TGTGCCAGCAGTGAGGACAGGGGAGCGCAGTATTTT.

This rearrangement joins TRBV18 to TRBJ2-7, with 7 bases fitting TRBD2. V lost 5 bases, J lost 2 bases, and 0 bases stayed unmatched. CDR3 length: 12 amino acids. Germline V gives CDR1 KGHSH, CDR2 LQKENI. The CDR3 DNA reads TGTGCCAGCTCAGCGGGAGCCTACGAGCAGTACTTC. Its translation: CASSAGAYEQYF.

The chain uses TRBV19 and TRBJ1-4; 7 bases align to TRBD1. Trimming took 7 bases from V and 8 from J; bases not matched to a gene: 7. Germline CDR1 reads LNHDA; CDR2 reads SQIVND (reference sequence). There are 13 residues in the CDR3. CDR3 protein: CASNLQGSEKLFF. The CDR3 DNA sequence: TGTGCCAGTAATTTACAGGGGAGCGAAAAACTGTTTTTT.

The chain couples TRBV6-1 to TRBJ2-7; the match to TRBD2 covers 7 bases. J was trimmed by 5 bases and V by 5 bases; bases with no gene match: 6. This CDR3 has 13 residues. Germline CDR1 and CDR2: MNHNS and SASEGT. The CDR3 sequence: CASSLEGGDEQYF. The CDR3 nucleotides are TGTGCCAGCAGTCTAGAGGGAGGGGACGAGCAGTACTTC.

The rearrangement joins TRBV30 to TRBJ2-1; 8 nucleotides line up with TRBD2. Germline trimming cut 3 bases from V and 9 bases from J; bases unmatched to any gene: 10. Germline CDR1 and CDR2: GTSNPN and SVGIG (reference sequence). The CDR3 has 14 residues. CDR3: CAWSSAGGGPEQFF. In nucleotides, the CDR3 is TGTGCCTGGAGCTCCGCCGGGGGGGGGCCTGAGCAGTTCTTC.